This TCR beta chain appears in the sequencing data of a study of low-dose radiotherapy and immunotherapy resistance in tumors. Study-wide background: Treatment of Cohort 2 consisted of 1 Gy per fraction every two weeks, amounting to 13 Gy over 26 weeks.

In this sample, this clonotype turned up many times. Germline CDR1 reads SEHNR; CDR2 reads FQNEAQ (reference sequence). V lost 3 bases to trimming and J lost 0 bases, with 27 bases between them. CDR3 length: 21 residues. Both TCRalpha and TCRbeta chains were reverse transcribed with V-gene-specific primers. The authors amplified TCRs for about 18 PCR cycles with a constant-region primer and a V-primer adapter. TCRdb re-derived calls from the reads in MiXCR, one entry per CDR3 protein. The sample lists 40,000 or so distinct CDR3 sequences; roughly 28% were seen once. As for time point: before trial treatment. Low-dose radiotherapy, low-dose cyclophosphamide, aspirin, ipilimumab and nivolumab were all given to the donors. Eligible patients bore advanced solid tumors devoid of tumor-infiltrating lymphocytes.

The V and J genes are TRBV7-9 and TRBJ2-1; maybe TRBD1 (5 bases). The TCR was taken from a male donor with gallbladder cancer. This material consisted of PBMCs, taken before treatment. The CDR3 DNA is TGTGCCAGCAGCTTTCCCCAGGGTAGCTCCTACAAGGGATTCTCCTACAATGAGCAGTTCTTC. Protein sequence: CASSFPQGSSYKGFSYNEQFF.